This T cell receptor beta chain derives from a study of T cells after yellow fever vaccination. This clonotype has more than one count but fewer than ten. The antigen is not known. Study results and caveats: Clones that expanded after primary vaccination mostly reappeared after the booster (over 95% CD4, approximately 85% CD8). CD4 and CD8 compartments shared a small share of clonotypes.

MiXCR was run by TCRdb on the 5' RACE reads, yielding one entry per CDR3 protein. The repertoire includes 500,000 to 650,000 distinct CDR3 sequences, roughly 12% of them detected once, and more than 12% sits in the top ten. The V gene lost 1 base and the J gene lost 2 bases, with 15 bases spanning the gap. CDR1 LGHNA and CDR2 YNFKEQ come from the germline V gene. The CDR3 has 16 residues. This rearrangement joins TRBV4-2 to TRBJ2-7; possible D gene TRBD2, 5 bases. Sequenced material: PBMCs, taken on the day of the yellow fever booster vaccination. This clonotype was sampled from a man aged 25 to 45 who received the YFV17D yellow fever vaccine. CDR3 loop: CASSQASISGTYEQYF. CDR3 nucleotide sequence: TGTGCCAGCAGCCAAGCGTCTATCAGCGGAACCTACGAGCAGTACTTC.